This T cell receptor beta chain stems from a study of blood T cell repertoires in COVID-19. Authors' analysis steps: Amplification of reference gene primers provided the estimated nucleated cell counts. Assay: immunoSEQ multiplex PCR; the TCRdb copy retains only in-frame clones and omits some. V and J calls and clone size are those listed in that table; D and trimming were worked out from the DNA. The sample has around 170,000 clones; more than 70% are singletons. With 2 bases removed from V and 5 bases from J, the gap between germline ends came to 12 bases. This CDR3 is 13 amino acids long. From germline, CDR1 is GTSNPN and CDR2 SVGIG (reference sequence).

This chain uses TRBV30 with TRBJ1-2, with a possible D match to TRBD1 (5 bases). This sequence was found in a man in his sixties with acute or convalescent COVID-19. The sequencing sample was made of peripheral blood. The CDR3 region is CAWSLQVAYGYTF. The CDR3, as DNA: TGTGCCTGGAGTTTACAGGTGGCATATGGCTACACCTTC.